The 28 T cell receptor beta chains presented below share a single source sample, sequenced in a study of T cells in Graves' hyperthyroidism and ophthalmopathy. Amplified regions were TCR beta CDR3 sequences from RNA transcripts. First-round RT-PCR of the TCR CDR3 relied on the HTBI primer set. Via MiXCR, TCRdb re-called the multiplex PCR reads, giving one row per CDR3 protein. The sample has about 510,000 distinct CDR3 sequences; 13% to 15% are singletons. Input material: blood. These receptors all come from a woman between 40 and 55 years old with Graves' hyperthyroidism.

The CDR3 region has the DNA TGTGCCAGCAGCGTAGGGACAGCTGGAAACACCATATATTTT. Encoded protein: CASSVGTAGNTIYF. The chain carries TRBV9 and TRBJ1-3, with D possibly being TRBD1 (6 bases). The V end was cut by 0 bases, the J end by 2 bases, with 6 bases between. The CDR3 has 14 amino acids. Per the germline V gene, CDR1 is SGDLS and CDR2 is YYNGEE.

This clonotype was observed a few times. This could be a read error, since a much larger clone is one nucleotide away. The CDR3 sequence: CASRFTGELFF. The CDR3 bases are TGTGCCAGCAGGTTCACCGGGGAGCTGTTTTTT. The chain combines TRBV12-3 or TRBV12-4 with TRBJ2-2; no firm D call. V was shortened by 6 bases and J by 4 bases, with 3 bases between the two germline ends. This CDR3 comprises 11 residues.

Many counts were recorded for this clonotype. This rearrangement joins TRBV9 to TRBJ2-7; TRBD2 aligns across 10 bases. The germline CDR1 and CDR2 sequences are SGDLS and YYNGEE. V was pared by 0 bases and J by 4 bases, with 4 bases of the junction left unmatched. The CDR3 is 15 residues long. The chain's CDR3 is CASSVEASGSYEQYF. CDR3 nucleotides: TGTGCCAGCAGCGTAGAGGCTAGCGGGAGTTACGAGCAGTACTTC.

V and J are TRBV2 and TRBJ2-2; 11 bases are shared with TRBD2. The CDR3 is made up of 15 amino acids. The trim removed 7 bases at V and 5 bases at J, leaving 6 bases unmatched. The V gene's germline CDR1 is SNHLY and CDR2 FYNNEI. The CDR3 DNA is TGTGCCAGCACCCAACTAGCGGGAGTTACCGGGGAGCTGTTTTTT. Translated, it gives CASTQLAGVTGELFF.

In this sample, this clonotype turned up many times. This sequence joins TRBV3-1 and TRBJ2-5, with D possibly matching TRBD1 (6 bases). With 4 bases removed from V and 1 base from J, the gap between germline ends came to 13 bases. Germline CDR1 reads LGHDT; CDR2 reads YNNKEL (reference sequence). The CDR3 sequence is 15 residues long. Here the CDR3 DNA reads TGTGCCAGCAGCCGCCGACAGGACCTCCAAGAGACCCAGTACTTC. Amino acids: CASSRRQDLQETQYF.

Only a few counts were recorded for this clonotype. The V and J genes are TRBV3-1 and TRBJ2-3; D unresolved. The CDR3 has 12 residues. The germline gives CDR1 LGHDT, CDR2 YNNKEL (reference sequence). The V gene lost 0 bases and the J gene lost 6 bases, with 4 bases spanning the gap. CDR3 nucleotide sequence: TGTGCCAGCAGCCAAGACGAGGATACGCAGTATTTT. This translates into CASSQDEDTQYF.

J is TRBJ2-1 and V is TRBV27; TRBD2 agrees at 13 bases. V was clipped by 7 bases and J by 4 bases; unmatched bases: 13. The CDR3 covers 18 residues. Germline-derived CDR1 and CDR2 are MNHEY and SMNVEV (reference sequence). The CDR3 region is CASTRGTSGIPTYNEQFF. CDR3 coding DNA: TGTGCCAGCACTAGGGGGACTAGCGGGATCCCGACTTACAATGAGCAGTTCTTC.

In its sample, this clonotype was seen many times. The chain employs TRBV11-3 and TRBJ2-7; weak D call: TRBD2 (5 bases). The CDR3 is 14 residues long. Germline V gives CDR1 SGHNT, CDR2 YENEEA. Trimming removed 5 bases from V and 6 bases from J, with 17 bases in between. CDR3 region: CASSVRGRESEQYF. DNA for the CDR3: TGTGCCAGCAGCGTCCGAGGGCGCGAATCCGAGCAGTACTTC.

The CDR3, as DNA: TGTGCCAGCAGCGACGCTAGCGGGAACACAGATACGCAGTATTTT. Translated, it gives CASSDASGNTDTQYF. This rearrangement joins TRBV13 to TRBJ2-3; 9 positions match TRBD2. V gave up 5 bases and J gave up 2 bases; unmatched junction bases: 5. Per germline, CDR1 PRHDT and CDR2 FYEKMQ (reference sequence). This CDR3 contains 15 residues. Filled out from reference TRBV13 and TRBJ2-3, the complete variable domain reads AAGVIQSPRHLIKEKRETATLKCYPIPRHDTVYWYQQGPGQDPQFLISFYEKMQSDKGSIPDRFSAQQFSDYHSELNMSSLELGDSALYFCASSDASGNTDTQYFGPGTRLTVL.

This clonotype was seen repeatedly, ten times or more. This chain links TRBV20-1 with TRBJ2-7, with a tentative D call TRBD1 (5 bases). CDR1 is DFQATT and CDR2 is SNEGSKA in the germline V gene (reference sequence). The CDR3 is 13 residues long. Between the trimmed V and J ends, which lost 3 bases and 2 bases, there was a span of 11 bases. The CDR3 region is CSASGHGPYEQYF. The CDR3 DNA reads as TGCAGTGCTAGTGGACACGGCCCCTACGAGCAGTACTTC.

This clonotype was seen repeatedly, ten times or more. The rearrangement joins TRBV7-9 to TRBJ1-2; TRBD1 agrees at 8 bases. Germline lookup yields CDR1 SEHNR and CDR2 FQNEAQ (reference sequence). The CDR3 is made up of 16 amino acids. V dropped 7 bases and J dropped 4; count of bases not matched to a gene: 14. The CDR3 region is CASTEDRDQILYGYTF. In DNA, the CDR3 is TGTGCCAGCACCGAGGACAGGGACCAGATCCTCTATGGCTACACCTTC.

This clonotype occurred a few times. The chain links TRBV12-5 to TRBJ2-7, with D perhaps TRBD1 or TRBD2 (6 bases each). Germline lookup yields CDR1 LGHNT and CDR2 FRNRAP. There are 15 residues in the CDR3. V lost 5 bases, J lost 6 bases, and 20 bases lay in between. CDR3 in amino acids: CASGPPWARGLEQYF. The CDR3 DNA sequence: TGTGCTAGTGGTCCTCCCTGGGCCCGGGGGCTCGAGCAGTACTTC.

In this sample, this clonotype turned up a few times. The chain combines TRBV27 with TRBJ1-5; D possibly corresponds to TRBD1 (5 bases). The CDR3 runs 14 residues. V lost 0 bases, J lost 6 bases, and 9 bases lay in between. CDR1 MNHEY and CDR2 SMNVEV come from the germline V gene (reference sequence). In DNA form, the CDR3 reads TGTGCCAGCAGTTTATCGGGGGTAGGTCAGCCCCAGCATTTT. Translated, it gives CASSLSGVGQPQHF.

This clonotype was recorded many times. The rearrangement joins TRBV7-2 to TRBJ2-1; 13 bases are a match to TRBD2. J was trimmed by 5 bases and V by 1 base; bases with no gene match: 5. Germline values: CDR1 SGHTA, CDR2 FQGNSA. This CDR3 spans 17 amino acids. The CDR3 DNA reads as TGTGCCAGCAGCTTAGAGGGGACTAGCGGGACCGACAATGAGCAGTTCTTC. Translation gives CASSLEGTSGTDNEQFF.

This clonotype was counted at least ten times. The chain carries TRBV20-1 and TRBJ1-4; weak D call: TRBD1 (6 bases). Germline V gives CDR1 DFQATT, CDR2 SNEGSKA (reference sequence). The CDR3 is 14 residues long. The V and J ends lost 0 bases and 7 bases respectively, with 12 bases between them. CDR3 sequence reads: CSARDDRTGEKLFF. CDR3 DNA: TGCAGTGCTAGAGACGACAGGACCGGTGAAAAACTGTTTTTT.

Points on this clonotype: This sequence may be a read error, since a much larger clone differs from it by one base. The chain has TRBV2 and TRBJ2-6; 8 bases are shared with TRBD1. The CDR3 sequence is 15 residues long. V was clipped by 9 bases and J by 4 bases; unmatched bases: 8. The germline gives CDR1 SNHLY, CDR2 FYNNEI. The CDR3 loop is CARTGRGRGANVLTF. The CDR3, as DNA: TGTGCCAGGACCGGCAGGGGGCGAGGGGCCAACGTCCTGACTTTC.

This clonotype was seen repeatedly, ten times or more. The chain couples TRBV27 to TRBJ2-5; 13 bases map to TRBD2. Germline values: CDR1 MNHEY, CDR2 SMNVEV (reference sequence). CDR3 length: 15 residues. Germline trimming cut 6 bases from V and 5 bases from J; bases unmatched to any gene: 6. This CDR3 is CASSRTSGSQETQYF. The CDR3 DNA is TGTGCCAGCAGCCGGACTAGCGGGAGCCAGGAGACCCAGTACTTC.

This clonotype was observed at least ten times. The CDR3 here is CASSPGQGAREQYF. In DNA form, the CDR3 reads TGTGCCAGCAGTCCCGGGCAGGGGGCTAGAGAGCAGTACTTC. The chain employs TRBV28 and TRBJ2-7, with 8 bases fitting TRBD1. V shed 5 bases and J 7 bases; nucleotides not matched to a gene: 10. The CDR3 loop spans 14 amino acids. Germline values: CDR1 MDHEN, CDR2 SYDVKM.

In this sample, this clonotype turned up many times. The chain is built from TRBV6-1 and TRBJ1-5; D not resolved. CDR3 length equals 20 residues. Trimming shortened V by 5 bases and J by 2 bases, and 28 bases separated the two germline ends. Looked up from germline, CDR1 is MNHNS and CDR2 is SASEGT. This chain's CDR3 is CASSKLRGAIQNVGNQPQHF. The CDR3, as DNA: TGTGCCAGCAGTAAACTGCGGGGAGCCATCCAGAACGTGGGCAATCAGCCCCAGCATTTT.

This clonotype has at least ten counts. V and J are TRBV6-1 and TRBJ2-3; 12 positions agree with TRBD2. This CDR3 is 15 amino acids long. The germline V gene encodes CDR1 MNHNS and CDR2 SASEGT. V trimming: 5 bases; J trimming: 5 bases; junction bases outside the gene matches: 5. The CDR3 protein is CASSLAGGPIDTQYF. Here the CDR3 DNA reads TGTGCCAGCAGTCTAGCGGGAGGGCCGATAGATACGCAGTATTTT.

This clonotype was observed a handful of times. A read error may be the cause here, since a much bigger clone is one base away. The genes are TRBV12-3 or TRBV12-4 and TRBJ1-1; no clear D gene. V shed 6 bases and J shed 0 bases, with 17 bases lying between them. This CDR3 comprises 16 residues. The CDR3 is CASSRATSFMNTEAFF. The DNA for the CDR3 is TGTGCCAGCAGCCGGGCAACCAGTTTTATGAACACTGAAGCTTTCTTT.

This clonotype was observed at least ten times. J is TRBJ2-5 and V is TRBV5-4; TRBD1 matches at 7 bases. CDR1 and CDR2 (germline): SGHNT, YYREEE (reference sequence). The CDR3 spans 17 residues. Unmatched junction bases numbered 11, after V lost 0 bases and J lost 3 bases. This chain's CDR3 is CASSLGDRVEGEETQYF. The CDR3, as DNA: TGTGCCAGCAGCTTGGGCGACAGGGTCGAAGGGGAAGAGACCCAGTACTTC. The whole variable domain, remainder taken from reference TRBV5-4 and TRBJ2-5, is ETGVTQSPTHLIKTRGQQVTLRCSSQSGHNTVSWYQQALGQGPQFIFQYYREEENGRGNFPPRFSGLQFPNYSSELNVNALELDDSALYLCASSLGDRVEGEETQYFGPGTRLLVL.

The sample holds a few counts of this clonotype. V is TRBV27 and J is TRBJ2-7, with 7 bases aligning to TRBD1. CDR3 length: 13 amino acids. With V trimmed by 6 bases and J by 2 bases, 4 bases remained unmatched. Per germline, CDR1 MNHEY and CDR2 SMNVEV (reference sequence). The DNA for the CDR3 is TGTGCCAGCAGCTGGGGGACAGCCTACGAGCAGTACTTC. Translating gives CASSWGTAYEQYF.

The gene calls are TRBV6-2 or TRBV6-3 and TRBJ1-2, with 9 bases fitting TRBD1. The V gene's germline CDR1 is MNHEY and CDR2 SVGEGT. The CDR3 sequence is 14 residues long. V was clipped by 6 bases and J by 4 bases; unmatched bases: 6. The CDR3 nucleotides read TGTGCCAGCAGATCAGGGACAGGGCTCTATGGCTACACCTTC. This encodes CASRSGTGLYGYTF.

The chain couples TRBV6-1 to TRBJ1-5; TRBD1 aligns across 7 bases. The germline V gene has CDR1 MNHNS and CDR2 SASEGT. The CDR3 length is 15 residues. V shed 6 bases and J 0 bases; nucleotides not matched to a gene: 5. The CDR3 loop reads CASREYRGSNQPQHF. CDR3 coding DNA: TGTGCCAGCAGAGAGTACAGGGGTAGCAATCAGCCCCAGCATTTT.

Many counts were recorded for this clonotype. The CDR3 coding sequence is TGCGCCAGCAGCAAGGACTACTCCTACAATGAGCAGTTCTTC. This translates into CASSKDYSYNEQFF. This chain connects TRBV5-1 to TRBJ2-1; TRBD2 is a possible D gene (6 bases). The CDR3 runs to 14 residues. Trimming removed 4 bases at V and 0 bases at J, with 8 bases between. Germline CDR1 is SGHRS and CDR2 is YFSETQ.

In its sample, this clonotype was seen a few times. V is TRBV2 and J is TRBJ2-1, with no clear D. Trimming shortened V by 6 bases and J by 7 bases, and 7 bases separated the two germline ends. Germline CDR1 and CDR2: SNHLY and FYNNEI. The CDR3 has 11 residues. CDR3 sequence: CASRVENEQFF. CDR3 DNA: TGTGCCAGCAGGGTAGAGAATGAGCAGTTCTTC.

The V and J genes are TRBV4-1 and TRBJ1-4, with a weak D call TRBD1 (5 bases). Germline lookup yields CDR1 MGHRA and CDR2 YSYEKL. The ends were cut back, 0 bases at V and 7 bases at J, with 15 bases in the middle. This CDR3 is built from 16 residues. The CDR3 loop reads CASSQEVPGKGEKLFF. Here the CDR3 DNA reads TGCGCCAGCAGCCAAGAGGTCCCAGGGAAAGGTGAAAAACTGTTTTTT.